The sample holds many counts of the clone carrying this T cell receptor (beta chain). To make TCR beta libraries, researchers used iRepertoire HTBI primers and Arm-PCR of CDR3 regions. TCRdb fed the multiplex PCR reads into MiXCR, producing one record per CDR3 protein. The sample holds fewer than 550,000 distinct CDR3 sequences, 15% to 20% seen once. The data were taken from a study of regulatory T cells in long-lasting Graves disease. Time point described: newly diagnosed GD, antithyroid drugs for less than 3 months. RNA extracted from PBMCs served as the sequencing template. Graves' disease diagnoses followed American Thyroid Association guidelines. The CDR3 totals 13 residues. V was clipped by 2 bases and J by 1 base, with 5 bases between them. Looked up from germline, CDR1 is MDHEN and CDR2 is SYDVKM. These data were also filed under a second study, of T cells in Graves' hyperthyroidism and ophthalmopathy.

The V call is TRBV28, the J call TRBJ1-1; D uncertain. This TCR came from a woman aged 35-60 years with Graves disease. The source material was peripheral blood mononuclear cells (PBMCs), sampled at new diagnosis, from a patient treated with antithyroid drugs. CDR3 loop: CASSLNRNTEAFF. CDR3 nucleotide sequence: TGTGCCAGCAGTTTAAACAGGAACACTGAAGCTTTCTTT.